This TCR beta chain was identified in a study of blood T cell repertoires in COVID-19. Profiling relied on immunoSEQ multiplex PCR, and the TCRdb table lists in-frame clones only, not all of them. The sample records fewer than 650,000 clones, about 89% being singletons. Trimming cost V 5 bases and J 6 bases; bases outside gene matches: 13. Germline V CDR1 and CDR2: MNHEY, SVGAGI. The CDR3 totals 15 residues. The TCR sequence derives from a woman between 50 and 59 years old with COVID-19, enrolled during active disease. The chain joins TRBV6-5 to TRBJ2-7; 7 nucleotides agree with TRBD1. The specimen sequenced was peripheral blood. The CDR3 loop is CASSPTTGVDSEQYF. CDR3 nucleotide sequence: TGTGCCAGCAGTCCAACTACAGGGGTCGACAGCGAGCAGTACTTC.